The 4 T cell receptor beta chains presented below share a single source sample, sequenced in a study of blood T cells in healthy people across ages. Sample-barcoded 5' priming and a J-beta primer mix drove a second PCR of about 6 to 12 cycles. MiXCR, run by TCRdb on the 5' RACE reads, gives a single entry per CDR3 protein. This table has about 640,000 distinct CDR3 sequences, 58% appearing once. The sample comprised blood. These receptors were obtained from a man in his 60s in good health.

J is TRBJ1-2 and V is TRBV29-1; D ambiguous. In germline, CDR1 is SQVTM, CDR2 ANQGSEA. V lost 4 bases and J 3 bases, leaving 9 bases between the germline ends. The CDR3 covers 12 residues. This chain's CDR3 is CSVAHQDYGYTF. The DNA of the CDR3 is TGCAGCGTTGCCCATCAGGACTATGGCTACACCTTC.

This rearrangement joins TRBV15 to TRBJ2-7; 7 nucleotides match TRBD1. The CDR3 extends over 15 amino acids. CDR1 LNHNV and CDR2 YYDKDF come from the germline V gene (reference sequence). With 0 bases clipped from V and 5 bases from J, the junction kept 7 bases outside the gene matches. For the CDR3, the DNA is TGTGCCACCAGCAGAGATAGGACAGGCGGTGACGAGCAGTACTTC. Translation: CATSRDRTGGDEQYF.

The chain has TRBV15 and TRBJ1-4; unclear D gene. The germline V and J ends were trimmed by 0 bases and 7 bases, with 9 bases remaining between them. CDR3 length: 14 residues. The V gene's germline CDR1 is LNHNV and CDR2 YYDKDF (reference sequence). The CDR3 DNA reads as TGTGCCACCAGCAGAGAGGCCCAGGTTGAAAAACTGTTTTTT. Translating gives CATSREAQVEKLFF.

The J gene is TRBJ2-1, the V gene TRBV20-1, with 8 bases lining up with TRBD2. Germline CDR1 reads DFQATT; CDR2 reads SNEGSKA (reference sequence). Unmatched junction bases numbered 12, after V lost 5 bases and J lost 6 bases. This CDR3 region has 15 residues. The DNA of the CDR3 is TGCAGTGCTCGCGGGGGGAGTCCTCAGGGCAATGAGCAGTTCTTC. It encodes CSARGGSPQGNEQFF.